Below are 2 T cell receptor beta chains sequenced from a single sample in a study of blood T cell repertoires in COVID-19 (TCRdb year 2020). Preparation of the library involved the immunoSEQ multiplex PCR assay. In TCRdb, the immuneACCESS table is reduced to in-frame sequences with V and J assigned. These tables do not hold every clone; where another copy was compared, an unresolved V gene accounts for under half, and the others remain unexplained. Across this sample there are more than 95,000 clones, with around nine tenths seen only once. The ten largest clones take up roughly 6% of the sample. The sequenced sample was peripheral blood. Source of these receptors: a human donor in a cohort sampled during active COVID-19.

Concerning this clone itself: Other DNA sequences in this sample translate to the same CDR3. This chain links TRBV18 with TRBJ1-1; TRBD1 matches 10 bases. In germline, CDR1 is KGHSH, CDR2 LQKENI. Germline trimming cut 6 bases from V and 3 bases from J; bases unmatched to any gene: 4. The length of the CDR3 is 14 residues. The CDR3 protein is CASSGQGRDTEAFF. The CDR3 nucleotides are TGTGCCAGCTCGGGACAGGGGAGGGACACTGAAGCTTTCTTT.

V is TRBV30 and J is TRBJ2-1, with D perhaps TRBD1 (5 bases). Trimming took off 5 bases at V and 3 bases at J, with 17 bases between the two ends. Germline V gives CDR1 GTSNPN, CDR2 SVGIG (reference sequence). The CDR3 covers 15 residues. Written as DNA, the CDR3 is TGTGCCTGGGGACCAGGGCTATACGGCTACAATGAGCAGTTCTTC. Translation: CAWGPGLYGYNEQFF. The full variable domain, rest sourced from reference TRBV30 and TRBJ2-1, is SQTIHQWPATLVQPVGSPLSLECTVEGTSNPNLYWYRQAAGRGLQLLFYSVGIGQISSEVPQNLSASRPQDRQFILSSKKLLLSDSGFYLCAWGPGLYGYNEQFFGPGTRLTVL.